The 23 T cell receptor beta chains listed next were all sequenced from one sample in a study of cytomegalovirus exposure and HLA in healthy donors. Here immunoSEQ multiplex PCR was the method, and the copy in TCRdb shows in-frame clones only, minus some. The table includes over 200,000 clones, around 87% detected once. The sequencing input was PBMCs. These receptor sequences come from a woman aged 18-29 years in good health and CMV-seropositive.

V usage is TRBV27 and J usage is TRBJ2-2; tentatively, D is TRBD2 (6 bases). The length of the CDR3 is 14 residues. Germline V lookup: CDR1 MNHEY, CDR2 SMNVEV (reference sequence). The V and J ends lost 5 bases and 6 bases respectively, with 13 bases between them. The CDR3: CASSRTNWSGELFF. The CDR3, as DNA: TGTGCCAGCAGTCGGACTAATTGGTCCGGGGAGCTGTTTTTT.

This rearrangement joins TRBV11-1 to TRBJ2-5; D possibly corresponds to TRBD2 (5 bases). V lost 5 bases, J lost 5 bases, and 18 bases lay in between. CDR3 length equals 15 residues. The germline CDR1 and CDR2 sequences are SGHAT and FQDESV (reference sequence). CDR3 loop: CASSTYTGIRETQYF. For the CDR3, the DNA is TGTGCCAGCAGCACCTACACCGGGATTAGGGAGACCCAGTACTTC.

The chain is built from TRBV18 and TRBJ1-5; TRBD1 is a possible D gene (5 bases). V lost 3 bases and J 1 base, leaving 13 bases between the germline ends. Germline CDR1 is KGHSH and CDR2 is LQKENI. The CDR3 is made up of 16 amino acids. CDR3 sequence (DNA): TGTGCCAGCTCACCTCCGGGCAGGGTGAGCAATCAGCCCCAGCATTTT. Translation gives CASSPPGRVSNQPQHF. Using reference TRBV18 and TRBJ1-5 for the parts outside the CDR3, the full variable domain is NAGVMQNPRHLVRRRGQEARLRCSPMKGHSHVYWYRQLPEEGLKFMVYLQKENIIDESGMPKERFSAEFPKEGPSILRIQQVVRGDSAAYFCASSPPGRVSNQPQHFGDGTRLSIL.

V and J are TRBV4-1 and TRBJ2-5, with 7 bases matching TRBD2. The ends lost 1 base at V and 5 bases at J; junction bases unmatched: 4. This CDR3 region has 14 residues. CDR1 MGHRA and CDR2 YSYEKL come from the germline V gene. The DNA of the CDR3 is TGCGCCAGCAGCCAAGGCGGGAGTCACGAGACCCAGTACTTC. Translating it yields CASSQGGSHETQYF.

V is TRBV9 and J is TRBJ2-4; 9 nucleotides match TRBD2. The junction had 7 bases not matched to a gene; V was cut back by 0 bases and J by 6 bases. This CDR3 is built from 16 residues. Germline assignment: CDR1 SGDLS and CDR2 YYNGEE. The CDR3 here is CASSVGNSGSGNIQYF. The CDR3, as DNA: TGTGCCAGCAGCGTAGGAAATAGCGGGAGTGGAAACATTCAGTACTTC.

The chain recombines TRBV5-1 with TRBJ1-2, with 7 bases identical to TRBD1. CDR1 and CDR2 (germline): SGHRS, YFSETQ. Trimming removed 4 bases from V and 4 bases from J; junction bases left unmatched: 4. The CDR3 contains 13 residues. This CDR3 reads CASSTGVGYGYTF. CDR3 coding DNA: TGCGCCAGCAGCACAGGGGTCGGCTATGGCTACACCTTC.

The chain has TRBV19 and TRBJ1-4; D is ambiguous. Per the germline V gene, CDR1 is LNHDA and CDR2 is SQIVND (reference sequence). CDR3 length: 14 residues. The germline V and J ends were trimmed by 3 bases and 8 bases, with 13 bases remaining between them. CDR3: CASSINGLREKLFF. DNA for the CDR3: TGTGCCAGTAGTATCAATGGTTTGCGGGAAAAACTGTTTTTT.

The chain couples TRBV4-1 to TRBJ2-2; 10 nucleotides line up with TRBD2. The trim removed 3 bases at V and 2 bases at J, leaving 3 bases unmatched. Germline lookup yields CDR1 MGHRA and CDR2 YSYEKL. There are 16 residues in the CDR3. The chain's CDR3 is CASSHGLADNTGELFF. The CDR3 nucleotides are TGCGCCAGCAGCCACGGACTAGCGGATAACACCGGGGAGCTGTTTTTT.

This chain connects TRBV27 to TRBJ2-6; TRBD1 aligns across 7 bases. The CDR3 loop spans 17 amino acids. V lost 5 bases, J lost 0 bases, and 7 bases stayed unmatched. Germline V gene data show CDR1 as MNHEY and CDR2 as SMNVEV (reference sequence). The CDR3 nucleotides read TGTGCCAGCAGTGATTGGGACAGCCTCTCTGGGGCCAACGTCCTGACTTTC. It translates to CASSDWDSLSGANVLTF.

The CDR3 reads CASSFHRGLGNEQFF. CDR3 sequence (DNA): TGCGCCAGCAGCTTCCATAGGGGACTAGGCAATGAGCAGTTCTTC. The chain joins TRBV5-1 to TRBJ2-1; TRBD2 aligns across 8 bases. V shed 2 bases and J 6 bases; nucleotides not matched to a gene: 7. Per germline, CDR1 SGHRS and CDR2 YFSETQ. This CDR3 is 15 amino acids long.

This chain connects TRBV18 to TRBJ1-2, with a tentative D call TRBD1 (6 bases). This CDR3 comprises 13 residues. Germline CDR1 is KGHSH and CDR2 is LQKENI. Trimming removed 4 bases at V and 2 bases at J, with 8 bases between. The CDR3 DNA sequence: TGTGCCAGCTCACAGGGGGAGAACTATGGCTACACCTTC. The encoded protein is CASSQGENYGYTF.

CDR3 DNA sequence: TGCGCCAGCAGCTCCCCTGAGGGTTGGGGCTACACCTTC. Protein: CASSSPEGWGYTF. The chain joins TRBV5-1 to TRBJ1-2; D unclear. Germline V CDR1 and CDR2: SGHRS, YFSETQ. CDR3 size: 13 residues. The germline V and J ends were trimmed by 3 bases and 8 bases, with 14 bases remaining between them.

V and J are TRBV28 and TRBJ2-1; D is ambiguous. CDR3 length equals 12 residues. V dropped 3 bases and J dropped 8 bases, with 8 bases sitting between them. CDR1 is MDHEN and CDR2 is SYDVKM in the germline V gene. The CDR3 nucleotides read TGTGCCAGCAGTTTTTACATCGATGAGCAGTTCTTC. This gives the protein CASSFYIDEQFF.

V is TRBV4-2 and J is TRBJ2-1; TRBD2 matches 9 bases. Germline values: CDR1 LGHNA, CDR2 YNFKEQ. The V and J ends lost 1 base and 8 bases, in that order; junction bases with no gene match: 12. The CDR3 length is 17 residues. CDR3 DNA: TGTGCCAGCAGCCAAGCCAATGAGGGGACTAGCTTCTATGAGCAGTTCTTC. Its protein is CASSQANEGTSFYEQFF.

The chain joins TRBV14 to TRBJ2-7; 14 bases are a match to TRBD2. Germline V gene sequence: CDR1 SGHDN, CDR2 FVKESK. This CDR3 region has 15 residues. With 6 bases clipped from V and 6 bases from J, the junction kept 7 bases outside the gene matches. CDR3: CASRLGLAGVTEQYF. CDR3 in DNA: TGTGCCAGCAGACTGGGACTAGCGGGAGTCACCGAGCAGTACTTC.

V is TRBV28 and J is TRBJ2-7; 13 bases match TRBD2. The germline CDR1 and CDR2 sequences are MDHEN and SYDVKM. CDR3 length: 14 amino acids. The ends lost 6 bases at V and 3 bases at J; junction bases unmatched: 2. CDR3 residues: CASRGLAGIYEQYF. The CDR3 coding sequence is TGTGCCAGCAGGGGACTAGCGGGGATCTACGAGCAGTACTTC. Drawing the rest from reference TRBV28 and TRBJ2-7, the complete variable domain is DVKVTQSSRYLVKRTGEKVFLECVQDMDHENMFWYRQDPGLGLRLIYFSYDVKMKEKGDIPEGYSVSREKKERFSLILESASTNQTSMYLCASRGLAGIYEQYFGPGTRLTVT.

The table lists this clone with a few counts. The chain recombines TRBV27 with TRBJ1-2; 11 bases agree with TRBD1. CDR3 length: 14 residues. Germline V gene data show CDR1 as MNHEY and CDR2 as SMNVEV (reference sequence). V was pared by 3 bases and J by 8 bases, with 5 bases of the junction left unmatched. The CDR3 bases are TGTGCCAGCAGTTTCGGGACAGGGGGGGAGGGCTACACCTTC. Translating it yields CASSFGTGGEGYTF.

J is TRBJ2-1 and V is TRBV27, with D maybe TRBD2 (5 bases). Trimming removed 2 bases from V and 8 bases from J, with 16 bases in between. The CDR3 spans 15 residues. The germline V gene encodes CDR1 MNHEY and CDR2 SMNVEV (reference sequence). CDR3 sequence reads: CASSLGGSGVDEQFF. CDR3 DNA: TGTGCCAGCAGTTTAGGTGGGAGTGGCGTGGATGAGCAGTTCTTC.

V and J are TRBV9 and TRBJ2-7, with 9 bases identical to TRBD1. CDR3 length: 15 amino acids. With 4 bases clipped from V and 2 bases from J, the junction kept 7 bases outside the gene matches. Germline-derived CDR1 and CDR2 are SGDLS and YYNGEE. The CDR3 nucleotides read TGTGCCAGCAGCCCTAGGGACAGGGTCACCTACGAGCAGTACTTC. It yields the protein CASSPRDRVTYEQYF.

The genes are TRBV27 and TRBJ2-7; D ambiguous. Germline V gene data show CDR1 as MNHEY and CDR2 as SMNVEV (reference sequence). The CDR3 consists of 14 residues. With 5 bases removed from V and 0 bases from J, the gap between germline ends came to 11 bases. The CDR3 loop reads CASSEVAHSYEQYF. For the CDR3, the DNA is TGTGCCAGCAGTGAGGTAGCACACTCCTACGAGCAGTACTTC.

This chain links TRBV9 with TRBJ1-1; weak D call: TRBD1 (5 bases). With 0 bases removed from V and 3 bases from J, the gap between germline ends came to 12 bases. Looked up from germline, CDR1 is SGDLS and CDR2 is YYNGEE. This CDR3 has 15 residues. CDR3 sequence (DNA): TGTGCCAGCAGCGTAGCTTACGGGGGATACACTGAAGCTTTCTTT. This encodes CASSVAYGGYTEAFF.

V is TRBV6-1 and J is TRBJ2-3; TRBD2 matches at 10 bases. CDR1 and CDR2 from the germline V gene are MNHNS and SASEGT. After removal of 7 bases from V and 6 bases from J, the junction contained 7 bases not matched to a gene. This CDR3 spans 14 amino acids. The CDR3 DNA reads as TGTGCCAGCAAGGCTCTAGCGGGAGTGGATACGCAGTATTTT. Translation gives CASKALAGVDTQYF.

This rearrangement joins TRBV7-8 to TRBJ1-1; 9 positions agree with TRBD1. CDR3 length: 20 residues. The germline V gene has CDR1 SGHVS and CDR2 FQNEAQ. V was pared by 5 bases and J by 1 base, with 20 bases of the junction left unmatched. Written as DNA, the CDR3 is TGTGCCAGCAGCCCTCTTATCATACTAACGGGACAGGGTAAGAACACTGAAGCTTTCTTT. Protein product: CASSPLIILTGQGKNTEAFF. Full variable domain (rest looked up from reference TRBV7-8 and TRBJ1-1): GAGVSQSPRYKVAKRGQDVALRCDPISGHVSLFWYQQALGQGPEFLTYFQNEAQLDKSGLPSDRFFAERPEGSVSTLKIQRTQQEDSAVYLCASSPLIILTGQGKNTEAFFGQGTRLTVV.